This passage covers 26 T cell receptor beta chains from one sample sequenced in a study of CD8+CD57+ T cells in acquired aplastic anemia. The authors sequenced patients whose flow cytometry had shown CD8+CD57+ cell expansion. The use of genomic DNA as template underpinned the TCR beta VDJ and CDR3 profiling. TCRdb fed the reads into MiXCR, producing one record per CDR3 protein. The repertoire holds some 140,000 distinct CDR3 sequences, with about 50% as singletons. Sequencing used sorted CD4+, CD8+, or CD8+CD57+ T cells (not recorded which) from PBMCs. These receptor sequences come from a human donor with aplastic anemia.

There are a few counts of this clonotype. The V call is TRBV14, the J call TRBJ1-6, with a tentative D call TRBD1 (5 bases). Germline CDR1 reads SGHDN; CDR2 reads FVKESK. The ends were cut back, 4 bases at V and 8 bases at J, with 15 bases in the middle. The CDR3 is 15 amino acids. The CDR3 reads CASSPGRDGYSPLHF. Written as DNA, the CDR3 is TGTGCCAGCAGCCCTGGCCGGGACGGATATTCACCCCTCCACTTT.

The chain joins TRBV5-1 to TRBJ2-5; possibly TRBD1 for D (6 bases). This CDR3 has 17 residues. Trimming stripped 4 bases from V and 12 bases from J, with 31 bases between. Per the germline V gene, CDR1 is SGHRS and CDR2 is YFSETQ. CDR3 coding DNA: TGCGCCAGCAGCCCTCAGGACGCCGTTGAGAGAGACAGGCTAGAGTACTTC. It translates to CASSPQDAVERDRLEYF.

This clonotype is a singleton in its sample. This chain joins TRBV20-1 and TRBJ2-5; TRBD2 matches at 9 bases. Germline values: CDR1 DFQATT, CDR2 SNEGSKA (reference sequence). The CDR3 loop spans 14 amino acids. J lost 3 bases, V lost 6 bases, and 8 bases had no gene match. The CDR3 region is CSALGASGKETQYF. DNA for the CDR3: TGCAGTGCCCTTGGGGCTAGCGGGAAAGAGACCCAGTACTTC.

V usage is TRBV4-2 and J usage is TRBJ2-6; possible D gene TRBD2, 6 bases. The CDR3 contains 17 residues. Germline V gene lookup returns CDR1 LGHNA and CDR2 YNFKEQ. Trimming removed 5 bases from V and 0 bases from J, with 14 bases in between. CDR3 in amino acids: CASSGGTSNSGANVLTF. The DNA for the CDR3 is TGTGCCAGCAGCGGCGGGACTTCGAACTCTGGGGCCAACGTCCTGACTTTC.

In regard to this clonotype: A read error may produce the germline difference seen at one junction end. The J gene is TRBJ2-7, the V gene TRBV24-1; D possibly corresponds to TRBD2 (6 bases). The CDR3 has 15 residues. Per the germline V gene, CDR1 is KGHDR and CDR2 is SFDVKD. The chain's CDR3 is CATSLSGGVLYGQYF. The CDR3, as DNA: TGTGCCACCAGTTTATCAGGCGGGGTACTTTACGGGCAGTACTTC.

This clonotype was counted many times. The CDR3 is CSASARWSSGARGYGYTF. CDR3 sequence (DNA): TGCAGTGCTAGCGCGAGGTGGAGTTCCGGGGCCAGGGGCTATGGCTACACCTTC. The rearrangement uses TRBV20-1 and TRBJ1-2; TRBD1 might be the D (6 bases). The CDR3 has 18 residues. The germline V and J ends were trimmed by 3 bases and 4 bases, with 27 bases remaining between them. Germline loops: CDR1 DFQATT, CDR2 SNEGSKA (reference sequence).

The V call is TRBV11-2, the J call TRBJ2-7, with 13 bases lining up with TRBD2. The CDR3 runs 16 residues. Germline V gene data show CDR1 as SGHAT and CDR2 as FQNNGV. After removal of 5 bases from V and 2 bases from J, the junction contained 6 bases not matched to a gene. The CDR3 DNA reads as TGTGCCAGCAGCCATGGGACTAGCGGGGATGCCTACGAGCAGTACTTC. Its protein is CASSHGTSGDAYEQYF.

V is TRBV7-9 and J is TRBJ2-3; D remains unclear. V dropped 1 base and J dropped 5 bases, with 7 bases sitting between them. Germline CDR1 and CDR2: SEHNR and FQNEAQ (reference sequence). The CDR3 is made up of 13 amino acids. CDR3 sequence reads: CASSLESVDTQYF. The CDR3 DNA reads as TGTGCCAGCAGCTTAGAGAGCGTAGATACGCAGTATTTT.

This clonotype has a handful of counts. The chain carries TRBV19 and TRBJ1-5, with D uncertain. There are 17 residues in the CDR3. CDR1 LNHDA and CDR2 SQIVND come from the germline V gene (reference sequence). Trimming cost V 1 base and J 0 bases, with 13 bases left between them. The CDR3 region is CASSIGSLWFSNQPQHF. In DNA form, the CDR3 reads TGTGCCAGTAGTATAGGCTCACTGTGGTTTAGCAATCAGCCCCAGCATTTT.

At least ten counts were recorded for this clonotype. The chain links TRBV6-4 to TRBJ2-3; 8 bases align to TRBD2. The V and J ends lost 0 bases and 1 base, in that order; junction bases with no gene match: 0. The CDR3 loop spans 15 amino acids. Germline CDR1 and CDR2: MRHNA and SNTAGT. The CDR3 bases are TGTGCCAGCAGTGACTCTAGCGGGGGCACAGATACGCAGTATTTT. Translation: CASSDSSGGTDTQYF.

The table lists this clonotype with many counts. The CDR3 coding sequence is TGTGCCACCAGCAGAGGGGGGACGGCCGATGAGCAGTTCTTC. Its protein product is CATSRGGTADEQFF. The V gene is TRBV15, the J gene TRBJ2-1; tentatively, D is TRBD1 or TRBD2 (5 bases each). CDR3 size: 14 residues. V was pared by 1 base and J by 8 bases, with 12 bases between. CDR1 LNHNV and CDR2 YYDKDF come from the germline V gene (reference sequence).

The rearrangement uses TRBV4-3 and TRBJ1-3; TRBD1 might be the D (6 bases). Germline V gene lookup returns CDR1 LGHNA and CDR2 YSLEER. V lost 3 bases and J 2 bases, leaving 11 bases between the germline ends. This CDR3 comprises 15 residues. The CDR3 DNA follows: TGCGCCAGCAGCCAGGGAACAGGGACTGGAAACACCATATATTTT. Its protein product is CASSQGTGTGNTIYF.

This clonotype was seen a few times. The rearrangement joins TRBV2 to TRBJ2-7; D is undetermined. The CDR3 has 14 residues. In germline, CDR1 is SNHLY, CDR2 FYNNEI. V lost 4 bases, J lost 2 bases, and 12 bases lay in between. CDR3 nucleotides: TGTGCCAGCAGTGCTAGTTTAGCTGCCTACGAGCAGTACTTC. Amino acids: CASSASLAAYEQYF.

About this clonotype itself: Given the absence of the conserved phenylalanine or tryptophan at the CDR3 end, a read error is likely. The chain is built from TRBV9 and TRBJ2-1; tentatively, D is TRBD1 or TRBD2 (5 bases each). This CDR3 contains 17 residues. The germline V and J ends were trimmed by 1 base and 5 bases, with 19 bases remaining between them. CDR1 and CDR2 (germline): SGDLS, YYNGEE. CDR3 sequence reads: CASSVSGGRGNHNEQFL. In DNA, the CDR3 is TGTGCCAGCAGCGTATCAGGTGGACGGGGCAACCACAATGAGCAGTTCCTC.

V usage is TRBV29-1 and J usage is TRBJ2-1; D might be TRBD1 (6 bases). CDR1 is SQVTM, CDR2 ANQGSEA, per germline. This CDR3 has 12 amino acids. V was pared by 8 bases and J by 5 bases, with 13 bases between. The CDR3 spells CSSRGANNEQFF. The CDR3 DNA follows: TGCAGCTCCAGGGGCGCCAACAATGAGCAGTTCTTC.

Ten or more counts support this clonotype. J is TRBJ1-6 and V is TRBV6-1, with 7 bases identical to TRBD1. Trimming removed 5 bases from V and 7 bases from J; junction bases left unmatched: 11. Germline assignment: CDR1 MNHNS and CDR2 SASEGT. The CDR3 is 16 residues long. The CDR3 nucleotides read TGTGCCAGCAGTCCCACAGGGGTAATACGGAATTCACCCCTCCACTTT. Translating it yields CASSPTGVIRNSPLHF.

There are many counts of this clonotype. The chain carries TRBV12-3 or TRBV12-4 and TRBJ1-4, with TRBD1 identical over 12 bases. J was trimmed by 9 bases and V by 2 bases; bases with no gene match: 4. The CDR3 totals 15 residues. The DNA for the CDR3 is TGTGCCAGCAGTTTACCCCGGGACAGGGGGCAAAAACTGTTTTTT. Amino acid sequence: CASSLPRDRGQKLFF.

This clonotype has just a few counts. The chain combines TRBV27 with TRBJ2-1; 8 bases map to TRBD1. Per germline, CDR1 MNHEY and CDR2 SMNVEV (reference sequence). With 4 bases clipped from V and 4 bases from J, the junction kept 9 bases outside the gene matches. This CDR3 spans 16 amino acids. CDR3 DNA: TGTGCCAGCAGTTCCCCCGGACAGGGATTTTACAATGAGCAGTTCTTC. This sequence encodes CASSSPGQGFYNEQFF.

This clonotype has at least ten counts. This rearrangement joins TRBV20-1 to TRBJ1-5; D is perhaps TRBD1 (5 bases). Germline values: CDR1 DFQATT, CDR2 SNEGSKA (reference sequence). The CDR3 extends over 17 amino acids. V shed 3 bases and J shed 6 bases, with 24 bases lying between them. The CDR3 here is CSARVQVEGIGTQPQHF. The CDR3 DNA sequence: TGCAGTGCTAGGGTCCAAGTGGAGGGGATCGGTACTCAGCCCCAGCATTTT.

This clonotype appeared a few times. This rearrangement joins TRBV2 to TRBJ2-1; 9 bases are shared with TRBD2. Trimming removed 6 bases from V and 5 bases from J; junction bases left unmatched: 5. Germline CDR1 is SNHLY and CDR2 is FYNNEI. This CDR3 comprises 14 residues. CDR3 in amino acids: CASRNSGSDNEQFF. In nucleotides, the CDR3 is TGTGCCAGCAGGAATAGCGGGAGCGACAATGAGCAGTTCTTC.

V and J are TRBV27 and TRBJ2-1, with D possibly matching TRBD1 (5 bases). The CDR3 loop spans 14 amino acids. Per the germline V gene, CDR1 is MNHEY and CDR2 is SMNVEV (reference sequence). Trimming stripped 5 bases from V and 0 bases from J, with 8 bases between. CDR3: CASSTGNSYNEQFF. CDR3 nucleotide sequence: TGTGCCAGCAGTACAGGAAACTCCTACAATGAGCAGTTCTTC.

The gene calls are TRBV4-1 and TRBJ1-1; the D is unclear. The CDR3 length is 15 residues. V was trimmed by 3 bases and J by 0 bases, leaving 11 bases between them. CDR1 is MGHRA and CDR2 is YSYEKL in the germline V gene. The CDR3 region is CASSHAVRMNTEAFF. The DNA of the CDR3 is TGCGCCAGCAGCCACGCGGTCCGGATGAACACTGAAGCTTTCTTT.

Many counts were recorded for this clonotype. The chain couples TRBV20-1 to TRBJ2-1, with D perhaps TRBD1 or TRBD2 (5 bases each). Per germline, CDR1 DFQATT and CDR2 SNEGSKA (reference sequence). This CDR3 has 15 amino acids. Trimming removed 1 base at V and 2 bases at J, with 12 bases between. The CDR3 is CSARAQRGAYNEQFF. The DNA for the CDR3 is TGCAGTGCTAGAGCGCAAAGGGGAGCCTACAATGAGCAGTTCTTC.

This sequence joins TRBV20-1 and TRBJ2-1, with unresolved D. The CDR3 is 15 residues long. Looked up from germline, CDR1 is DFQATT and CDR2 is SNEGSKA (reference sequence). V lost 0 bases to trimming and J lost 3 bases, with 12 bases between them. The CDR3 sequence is CSARDISSDYNEQFF. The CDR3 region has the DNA TGCAGTGCTAGAGATATATCGTCCGACTACAATGAGCAGTTCTTC.

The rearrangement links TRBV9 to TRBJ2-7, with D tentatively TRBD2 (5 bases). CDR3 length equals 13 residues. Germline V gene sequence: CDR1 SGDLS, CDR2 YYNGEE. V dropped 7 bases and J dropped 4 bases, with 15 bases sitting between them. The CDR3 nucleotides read TGTGCCAGCGGAGGAAGGAACCTATACGAGCAGTACTTC. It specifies CASGGRNLYEQYF.

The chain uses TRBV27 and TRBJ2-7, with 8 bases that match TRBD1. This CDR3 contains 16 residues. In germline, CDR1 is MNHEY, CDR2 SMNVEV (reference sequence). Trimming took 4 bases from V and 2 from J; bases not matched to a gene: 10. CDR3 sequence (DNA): TGTGCCAGCAGTTCGTACCAGGGACAGGCGCCCTACGAGCAGTACTTC. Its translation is CASSSYQGQAPYEQYF.